This T cell receptor beta chain was obtained from a study of spatial heterogeneity in lung cancer. At the level of the study: There was a strong correlation between the counts of TCR transcripts measured in tumor regions and a T cell transcriptional module score that was calculated from matched bulk RNA-seq. General study results and limits: Tumor mutation counts were tracked by expanded intratumoral alpha and beta TCR counts.

Regarding time point: sample taken at primary tumor resection. The sequenced material consisted of unsorted whole RNA from tumor, nontumor lung or frozen PBMC. This clonotype was picked up many times. Its antigen remains unidentified. CDR3 size: 15 residues. Trimming took off 7 bases at V and 9 bases at J, with 19 bases between the two ends. Germline-derived CDR1 and CDR2 are SNHLY and FYNNEI. Individual TCR cDNA molecules each bore their own unique molecular identifier. One entry per CDR3 protein results from TCRdb running MiXCR on the 5' RACE reads. This table holds more than 10,000 distinct CDR3 sequences, about 5% found once.

This chain joins TRBV2 and TRBJ1-6, with D perhaps matching TRBD1 (5 bases). The specimen comprised lung tumor tissue, sampled at surgery. The receptor was derived from a male donor with early-stage non-small cell lung cancer. DNA of the CDR3: TGTGCCAGCATACGGACACTGGGGACCCTTTCACCCCTCCACTTT. As protein: CASIRTLGTLSPLHF.